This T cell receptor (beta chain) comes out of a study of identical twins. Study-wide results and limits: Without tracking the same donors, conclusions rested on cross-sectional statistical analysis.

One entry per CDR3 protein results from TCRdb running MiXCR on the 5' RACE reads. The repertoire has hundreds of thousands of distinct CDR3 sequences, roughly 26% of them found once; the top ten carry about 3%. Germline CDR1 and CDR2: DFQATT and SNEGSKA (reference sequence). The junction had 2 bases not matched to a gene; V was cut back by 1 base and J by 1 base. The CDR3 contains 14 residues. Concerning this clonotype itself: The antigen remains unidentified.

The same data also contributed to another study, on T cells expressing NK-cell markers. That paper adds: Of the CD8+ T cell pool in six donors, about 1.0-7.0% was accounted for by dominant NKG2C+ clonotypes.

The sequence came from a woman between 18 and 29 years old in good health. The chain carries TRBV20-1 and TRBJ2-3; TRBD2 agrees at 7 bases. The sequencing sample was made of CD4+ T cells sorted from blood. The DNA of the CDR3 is TGCAGTGCTAGAGCCCGGGGGGGCACAGATACGCAGTATTTT. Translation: CSARARGGTDTQYF.